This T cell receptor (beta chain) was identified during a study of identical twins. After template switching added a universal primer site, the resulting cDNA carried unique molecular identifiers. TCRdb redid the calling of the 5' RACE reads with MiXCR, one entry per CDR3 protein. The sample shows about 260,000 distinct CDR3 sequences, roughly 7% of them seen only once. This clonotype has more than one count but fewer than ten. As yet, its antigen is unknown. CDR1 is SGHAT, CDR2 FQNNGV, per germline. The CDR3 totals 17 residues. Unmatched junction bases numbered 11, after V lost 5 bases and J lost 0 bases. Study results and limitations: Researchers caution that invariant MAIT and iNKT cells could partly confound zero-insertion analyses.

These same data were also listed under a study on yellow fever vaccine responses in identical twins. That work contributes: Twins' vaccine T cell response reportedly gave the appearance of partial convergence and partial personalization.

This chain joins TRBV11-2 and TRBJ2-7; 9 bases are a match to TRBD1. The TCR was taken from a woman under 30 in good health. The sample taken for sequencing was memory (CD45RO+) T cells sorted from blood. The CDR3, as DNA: TGTGCCAGCAGCCAGGGACAGGGCGGCGGGAGCTCCTACGAGCAGTACTTC. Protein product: CASSQGQGGGSSYEQYF.